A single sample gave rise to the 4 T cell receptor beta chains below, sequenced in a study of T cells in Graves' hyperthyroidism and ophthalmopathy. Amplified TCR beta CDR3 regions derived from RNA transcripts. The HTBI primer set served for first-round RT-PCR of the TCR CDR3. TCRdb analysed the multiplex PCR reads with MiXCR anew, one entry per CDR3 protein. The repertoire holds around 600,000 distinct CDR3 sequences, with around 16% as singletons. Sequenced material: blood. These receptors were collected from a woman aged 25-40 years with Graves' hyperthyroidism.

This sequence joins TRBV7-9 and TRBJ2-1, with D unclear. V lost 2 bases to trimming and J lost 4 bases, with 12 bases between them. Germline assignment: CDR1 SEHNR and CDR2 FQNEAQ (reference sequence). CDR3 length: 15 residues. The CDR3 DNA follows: TGTGCCAGCAGCTTACGAGCGTCGCTATACAATGAGCAGTTCTTC. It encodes CASSLRASLYNEQFF.

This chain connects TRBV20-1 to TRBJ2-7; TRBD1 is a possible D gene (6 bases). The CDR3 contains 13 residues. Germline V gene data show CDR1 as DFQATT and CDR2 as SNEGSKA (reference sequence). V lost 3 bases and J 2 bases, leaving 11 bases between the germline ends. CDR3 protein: CSARTGHPYEQYF. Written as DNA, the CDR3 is TGCAGTGCTAGGACGGGACACCCCTACGAGCAGTACTTC.

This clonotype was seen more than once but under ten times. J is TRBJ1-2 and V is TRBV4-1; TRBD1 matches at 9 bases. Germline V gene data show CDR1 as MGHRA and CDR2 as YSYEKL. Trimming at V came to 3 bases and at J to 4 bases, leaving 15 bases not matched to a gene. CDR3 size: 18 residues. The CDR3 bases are TGCGCCAGCAGCCATTTACTCGGGACAGGGCCTCTTCCCTATGGCTACACCTTC. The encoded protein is CASSHLLGTGPLPYGYTF.

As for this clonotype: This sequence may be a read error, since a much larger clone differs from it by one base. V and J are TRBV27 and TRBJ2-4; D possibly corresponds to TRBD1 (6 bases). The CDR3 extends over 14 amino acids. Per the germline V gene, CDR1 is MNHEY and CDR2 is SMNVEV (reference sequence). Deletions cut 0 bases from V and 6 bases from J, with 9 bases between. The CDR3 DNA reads TGTGCCAGCAGTTTATCGGGGGCGAGAAACATTCAGTACTTC. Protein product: CASSLSGARNIQYF.